Listed here is a single T cell receptor (beta chain). Its antigen is unknown. The data are from a study of cytomegalovirus exposure and HLA in healthy donors. Primers for the PCR totalled 60 Vbeta and 13 Jbeta. In the original workflow: About 9.9 million of the 60 million to 90 million unique TCR beta chains counted in a later analysis were shared. The table came from immunoSEQ multiplex PCR; TCRdb's copy has only in-frame clones and leaves some out. Clonal size and the V and J genes are those of that table, whereas D and trimming came from the DNA. The sample contains 74,000 or so clones, roughly two thirds of which appear only once. Study-level points and caveats: Links to common viral pathogens appeared, in a later analysis, for several of the most significant clusters. Across all donors, roughly uniform sequencing depth was an assumption of the presence/absence analyses. A later analysis found most CMV-associated TCR beta chains apparently HLA-restricted.

The ends were cut back, 5 bases at V and 0 bases at J, with 14 bases in the middle. CDR3 length equals 16 residues. Germline V gene sequence: CDR1 MNHEY, CDR2 SMNVEV (reference sequence). The chain links TRBV27 to TRBJ2-1; no reliable D call. Sequenced material: PBMCs. The TCR was taken from a woman in her 30s in good health and CMV-seronegative. In DNA, the CDR3 is TGTGCCAGCAGTCAATTTACCAGAAGCTCCTACAATGAGCAGTTCTTC. Residues: CASSQFTRSSYNEQFF.